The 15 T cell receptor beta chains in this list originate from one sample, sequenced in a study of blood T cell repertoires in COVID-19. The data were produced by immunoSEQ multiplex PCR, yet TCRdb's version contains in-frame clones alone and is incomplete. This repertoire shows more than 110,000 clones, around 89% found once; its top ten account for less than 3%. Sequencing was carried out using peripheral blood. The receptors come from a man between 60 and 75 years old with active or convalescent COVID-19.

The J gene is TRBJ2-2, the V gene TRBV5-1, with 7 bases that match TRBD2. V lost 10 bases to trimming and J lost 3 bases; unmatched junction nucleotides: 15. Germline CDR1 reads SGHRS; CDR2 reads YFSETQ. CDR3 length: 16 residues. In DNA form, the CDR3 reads TGCGCCGGCCGGGAGGTGGGGAGGGCTCACACCGGGGAGCTGTTTTTT. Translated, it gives CAGREVGRAHTGELFF. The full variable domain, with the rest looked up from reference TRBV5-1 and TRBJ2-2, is KAGVTQTPRYLIKTRGQQVTLSCSPISGHRSVSWYQQTPGQGLQFLFEYFSETQRNKGNFPGRFSGRQFSNSRSEMNVSTLELGDSALYLCAGREVGRAHTGELFFGEGSRLTVL.

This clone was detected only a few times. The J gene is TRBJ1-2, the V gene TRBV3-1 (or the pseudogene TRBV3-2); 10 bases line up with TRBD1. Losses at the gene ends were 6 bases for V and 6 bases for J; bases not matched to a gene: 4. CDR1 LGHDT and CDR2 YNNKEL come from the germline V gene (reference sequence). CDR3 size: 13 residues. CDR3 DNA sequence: TGTGCCAGCAGTACCGGGACAGGGGATGGCTACACCTTC. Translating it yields CASSTGTGDGYTF.

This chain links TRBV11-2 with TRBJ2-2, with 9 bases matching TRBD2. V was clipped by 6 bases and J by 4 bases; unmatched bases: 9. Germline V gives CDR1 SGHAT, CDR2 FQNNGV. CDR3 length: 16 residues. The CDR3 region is CASSPAGLALTGELFF. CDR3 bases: TGTGCCAGCAGTCCCGCGGGACTAGCACTCACCGGGGAGCTGTTTTTT.

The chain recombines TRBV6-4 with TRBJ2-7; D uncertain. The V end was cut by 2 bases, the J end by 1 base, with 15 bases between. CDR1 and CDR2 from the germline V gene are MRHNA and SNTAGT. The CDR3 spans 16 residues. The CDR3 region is CASSDLRKPHSYEQYF. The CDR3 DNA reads TGTGCCAGCAGTGACCTCAGGAAGCCCCATTCCTACGAGCAGTACTTC.

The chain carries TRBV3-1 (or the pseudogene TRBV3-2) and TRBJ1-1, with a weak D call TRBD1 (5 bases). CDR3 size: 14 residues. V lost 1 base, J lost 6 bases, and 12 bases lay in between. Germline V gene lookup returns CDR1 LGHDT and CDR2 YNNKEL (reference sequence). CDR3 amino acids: CASSQGSDTPEAFF. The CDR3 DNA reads TGTGCCAGCAGCCAAGGATCGGACACCCCTGAAGCTTTCTTT.

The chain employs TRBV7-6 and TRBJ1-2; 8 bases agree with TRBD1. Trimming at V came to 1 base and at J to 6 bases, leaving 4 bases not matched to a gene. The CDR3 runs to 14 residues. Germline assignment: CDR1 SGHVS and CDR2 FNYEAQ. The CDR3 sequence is CASSLDRGRDGYTF. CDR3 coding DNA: TGTGCCAGCAGCTTAGACAGGGGGAGGGATGGCTACACCTTC.

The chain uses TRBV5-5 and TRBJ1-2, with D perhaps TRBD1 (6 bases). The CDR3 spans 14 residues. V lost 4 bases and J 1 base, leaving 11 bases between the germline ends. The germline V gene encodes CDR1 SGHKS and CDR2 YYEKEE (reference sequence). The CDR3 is CASSRTVLNYGYTF. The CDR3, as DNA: TGTGCCAGCAGCCGGACAGTACTTAACTATGGCTACACCTTC. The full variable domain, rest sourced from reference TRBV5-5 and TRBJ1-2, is DAGVTQSPTHLIKTRGQQVTLRCSPISGHKSVSWYQQVLGQGPQFIFQYYEKEERGRGNFPDRFSARQFPNYSSELNVNALLLGDSALYLCASSRTVLNYGYTFGSGTRLTVV.

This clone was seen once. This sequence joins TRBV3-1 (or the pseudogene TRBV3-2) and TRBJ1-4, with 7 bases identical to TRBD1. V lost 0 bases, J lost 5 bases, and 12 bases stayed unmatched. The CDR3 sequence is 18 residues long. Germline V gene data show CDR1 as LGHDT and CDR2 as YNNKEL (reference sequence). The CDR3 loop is CASSQEFLRRQGNEKLFF. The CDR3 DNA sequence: TGTGCCAGCAGCCAAGAGTTTTTAAGAAGACAGGGAAATGAAAAACTGTTTTTT.

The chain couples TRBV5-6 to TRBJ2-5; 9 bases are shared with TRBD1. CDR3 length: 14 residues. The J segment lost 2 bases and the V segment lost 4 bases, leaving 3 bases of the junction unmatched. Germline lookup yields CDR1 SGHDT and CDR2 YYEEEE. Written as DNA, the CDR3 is TGTGCCAGCAGCAGGACAGGGGAACAAGAGACCCAGTACTTC. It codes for CASSRTGEQETQYF.

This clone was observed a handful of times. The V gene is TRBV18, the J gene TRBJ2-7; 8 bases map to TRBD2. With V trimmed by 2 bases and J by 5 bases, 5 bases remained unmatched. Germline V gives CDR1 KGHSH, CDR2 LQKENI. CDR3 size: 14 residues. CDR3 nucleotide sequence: TGTGCCAGCTCACCAGGGACTAGTCTCGACGAGCAGTACTTC. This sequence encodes CASSPGTSLDEQYF.

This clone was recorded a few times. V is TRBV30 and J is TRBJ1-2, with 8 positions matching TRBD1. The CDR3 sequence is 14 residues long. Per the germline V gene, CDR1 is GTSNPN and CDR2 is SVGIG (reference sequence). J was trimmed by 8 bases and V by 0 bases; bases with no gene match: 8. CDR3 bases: TGTGCCTGGAGTGTACTGGGACAGGTGAGGGGCTACACCTTC. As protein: CAWSVLGQVRGYTF.

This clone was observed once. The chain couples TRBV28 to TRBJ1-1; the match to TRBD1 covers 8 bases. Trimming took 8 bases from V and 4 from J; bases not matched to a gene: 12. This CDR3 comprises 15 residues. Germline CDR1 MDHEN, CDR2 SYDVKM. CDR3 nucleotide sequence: TGTGCCAGCCGCCCCCCACAGGGGGTTAGCACTGAAGCTTTCTTT. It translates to CASRPPQGVSTEAFF.

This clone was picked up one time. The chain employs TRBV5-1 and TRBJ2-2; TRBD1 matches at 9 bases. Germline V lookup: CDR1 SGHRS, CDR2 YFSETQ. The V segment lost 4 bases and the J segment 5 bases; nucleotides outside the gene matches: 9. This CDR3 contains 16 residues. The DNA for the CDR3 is TGCGCCAGCAGCCCGGGACAGGGAACTTCAACCGGGGAGCTGTTTTTT. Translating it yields CASSPGQGTSTGELFF.

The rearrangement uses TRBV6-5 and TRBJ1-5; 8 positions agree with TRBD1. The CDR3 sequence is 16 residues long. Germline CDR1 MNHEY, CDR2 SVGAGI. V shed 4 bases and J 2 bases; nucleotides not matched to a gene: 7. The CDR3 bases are TGTGCCAGCAGTTCCCAGGGGGCGCGTGGCAATCAGCCCCAGCATTTT. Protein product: CASSSQGARGNQPQHF.

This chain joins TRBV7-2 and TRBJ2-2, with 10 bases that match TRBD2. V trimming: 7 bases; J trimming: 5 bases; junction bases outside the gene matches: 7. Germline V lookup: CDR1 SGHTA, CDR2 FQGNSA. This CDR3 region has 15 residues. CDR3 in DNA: TGTGCCAGCACTGCAGCGGGGGGGCCGACCGGGGAGCTGTTTTTT. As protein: CASTAAGGPTGELFF.